The 19 T cell receptor beta chains in this list originate from one sample, sequenced in a study of blood T cell repertoires in COVID-19. The table came from immunoSEQ multiplex PCR; TCRdb's copy has only in-frame clones and leaves some out. The data hold around 170,000 clones, with 85% to 90% observed a single time. The sequenced material came from peripheral blood. These receptors were taken from a woman in her 70s with acute or convalescent COVID-19.

The gene calls are TRBV2 and TRBJ2-1; 9 nucleotides match TRBD2. V lost 2 bases and J lost 5; bases outside the gene matches: 7. Germline V gene lookup returns CDR1 SNHLY and CDR2 FYNNEI. The CDR3 sequence is 16 residues long. CDR3 bases: TGTGCCAGCAGTGAAAGAGGGACTAGCAGACACAATGAGCAGTTCTTC. Its translation is CASSERGTSRHNEQFF.

The chain combines TRBV4-1 with TRBJ2-7, with 16 bases fitting TRBD2. V lost 6 bases and J lost 6; bases outside the gene matches: 14. CDR1 and CDR2 from the germline V gene are MGHRA and YSYEKL. The CDR3 spans 18 residues. The CDR3 spells CASSRYGTSGRASGEQYF. The CDR3 DNA follows: TGCGCCAGCAGTCGATACGGGACTAGCGGGAGGGCCTCTGGCGAGCAGTACTTC.

The rearrangement uses TRBV6-5 and TRBJ2-1; D ambiguous. Germline CDR1 and CDR2: MNHEY and SVGAGI. Trimming removed 7 bases from V and 8 bases from J, with 15 bases in between. The CDR3 runs to 13 residues. CDR3 DNA: TGTGCCAGCACCCCTGTCCTGGCCCATGAGCAGTTCTTC. Encoded protein: CASTPVLAHEQFF.

V usage is TRBV5-4 and J usage is TRBJ1-1; TRBD1 agrees at 7 bases. This CDR3 comprises 16 residues. V was clipped by 4 bases and J by 0 bases; unmatched bases: 9. Germline values: CDR1 SGHNT, CDR2 YYREEE (reference sequence). CDR3 sequence (DNA): TGTGCCAGCAGCCGAGATCCGGGACAGATGAACACTGAAGCTTTCTTT. The encoded protein is CASSRDPGQMNTEAFF.

The chain is built from TRBV5-1 and TRBJ2-3; 12 bases line up with TRBD2. The CDR3 covers 16 residues. Germline CDR1 and CDR2: SGHRS and YFSETQ. After removal of 0 bases from V and 1 base from J, the junction contained 0 bases not matched to a gene. The CDR3: CASSLGLAGGTDTQYF. The CDR3, as DNA: TGCGCCAGCAGCTTGGGACTAGCGGGAGGCACAGATACGCAGTATTTT.

This clone was seen only once. The V and J genes are TRBV28 and TRBJ2-7; 11 bases align to TRBD2. The CDR3 runs 16 residues. Germline V CDR1 and CDR2: MDHEN, SYDVKM. The V and J ends lost 3 bases and 4 bases, in that order; junction bases with no gene match: 8. The CDR3 DNA reads TGTGCCAGCAGTTTCTTACTAGCGGGAGTCACATACGAGCAGTACTTC. Protein: CASSFLLAGVTYEQYF.

V gene TRBV29-1 combines with J gene TRBJ2-1; 9 bases are a match to TRBD1. This CDR3 is built from 15 residues. CDR1 and CDR2 (germline): SQVTM, ANQGSEA. With V trimmed by 6 bases and J by 6 bases, 12 bases remained unmatched. The chain's CDR3 is CSVRTGVSRGNEQFF. For the CDR3, the DNA is TGCAGCGTGAGGACAGGGGTGAGCCGGGGCAATGAGCAGTTCTTC.

The chain combines TRBV30 with TRBJ2-6; TRBD2 is a possible D gene (5 bases). Trimming left V 0 bases short and J 0 bases short, with 6 bases between. This CDR3 has 15 residues. Germline V gene sequence: CDR1 GTSNPN, CDR2 SVGIG (reference sequence). In DNA, the CDR3 is TGTGCCTGGAGTGTAGGAGGCTCTGGGGCCAACGTCCTGACTTTC. Its protein product is CAWSVGGSGANVLTF.

The chain employs TRBV7-2 and TRBJ2-6, with D unclear. V lost 4 bases and J lost 0, with 4 bases in between. The CDR3 contains 14 residues. The germline gives CDR1 SGHTA, CDR2 FQGNSA. In DNA, the CDR3 is TGTGCCAGCAGCTCGGTCTCTGGGGCCAACGTCCTGACTTTC. It specifies CASSSVSGANVLTF. The full variable domain, in which reference TRBV7-2 and TRBJ2-6 provide the parts outside the CDR3, is GAGVSQSPSNKVTEKGKDVELRCDPISGHTALYWYRQSLGQGLEFLIYFQGNSAPDKSGLPSDRFSAERTGGSVSTLTIQRTQQEDSAVYLCASSSVSGANVLTFGAGSRLTVL.

This clone was counted between two and nine times. The chain is built from TRBV4-3 and TRBJ1-1, with 10 bases that match TRBD1. The J segment lost 2 bases and the V segment lost 9 bases, leaving 6 bases of the junction unmatched. Germline CDR1 reads LGHNA; CDR2 reads YSLEER. This CDR3 comprises 14 residues. The CDR3 DNA sequence: TGCGCCAGGCGGACAGGGGGAGATAACACTGAAGCTTTCTTT. Translating it yields CARRTGGDNTEAFF.

This chain joins TRBV9 and TRBJ1-6, with D possibly matching TRBD1 (6 bases). The CDR3 runs 14 residues. Germline-derived CDR1 and CDR2 are SGDLS and YYNGEE. V gave up 4 bases and J gave up 7 bases, with 12 bases separating them. In DNA, the CDR3 is TGTGCCAGCAGCCGTGACAGGTTAAATTCACCCCTCCACTTT. As protein: CASSRDRLNSPLHF.

The chain couples TRBV19 to TRBJ2-1; 8 bases are a match to TRBD2. Germline loops: CDR1 LNHDA, CDR2 SQIVND (reference sequence). The CDR3 is made up of 14 amino acids. The V gene end was trimmed by 9 bases and the J gene end by 9 bases; junction bases not matched to a gene: 13. The CDR3 DNA follows: TGTGCCAGCAGAAGGATGAGCGGGAGCGGTGAGCAGTTCTTC. As protein: CASRRMSGSGEQFF.

The rearrangement uses TRBV30 and TRBJ2-7; D perhaps matches TRBD1 (6 bases). Trimming took off 4 bases at V and 6 bases at J, with 13 bases between the two ends. The CDR3 runs 12 residues. CDR1 and CDR2 from the germline V gene are GTSNPN and SVGIG (reference sequence). The CDR3 bases are TGTGCCTGGAATTCAGGGGTCGCCGAGCAGTACTTC. This gives the protein CAWNSGVAEQYF.

The rearrangement joins TRBV5-1 to TRBJ2-1; 13 bases align to TRBD2. This CDR3 comprises 15 residues. The V segment lost 1 base and the J segment 7 bases; nucleotides outside the gene matches: 2. Looked up from germline, CDR1 is SGHRS and CDR2 is YFSETQ. In nucleotides, the CDR3 is TGCGCCAGCAGCTTGATACTAGCGGGAGGGAATGAGCAGTTCTTC. Its translation is CASSLILAGGNEQFF.

The chain couples TRBV7-2 to TRBJ2-1, with a weak D call TRBD2 (5 bases). V gave up 0 bases and J gave up 0 bases, with 9 bases separating them. The CDR3 runs to 16 residues. Germline CDR1 reads SGHTA; CDR2 reads FQGNSA. The CDR3 region is CASSLAPSSSYNEQFF. Here the CDR3 DNA reads TGTGCCAGCAGCTTAGCGCCTAGCAGCTCCTACAATGAGCAGTTCTTC. The full variable domain, its missing parts supplied by reference TRBV7-2 and TRBJ2-1, is GAGVSQSPSNKVTEKGKDVELRCDPISGHTALYWYRQSLGQGLEFLIYFQGNSAPDKSGLPSDRFSAERTGGSVSTLTIQRTQQEDSAVYLCASSLAPSSSYNEQFFGPGTRLTVL.

The J gene is TRBJ2-4, the V gene TRBV2; 7 bases are shared with TRBD2. Losses at the gene ends were 7 bases for V and 1 base for J; bases not matched to a gene: 1. Germline values: CDR1 SNHLY, CDR2 FYNNEI. The CDR3 is 13 residues long. The CDR3 sequence is CASMGGAKNIQYF. The DNA for the CDR3 is TGTGCCAGCATGGGAGGGGCCAAAAACATTCAGTACTTC.

The rearrangement links TRBV6-5 to TRBJ2-3; 7 bases match TRBD2. With 5 bases clipped from V and 3 bases from J, the junction kept 8 bases outside the gene matches. There are 15 residues in the CDR3. Germline V gene lookup returns CDR1 MNHEY and CDR2 SVGAGI. CDR3: CASSPGLSGTDTQYF. The CDR3 nucleotides read TGTGCCAGCAGTCCCGGTCTTAGCGGGACAGATACGCAGTATTTT.

The gene calls are TRBV19 and TRBJ1-1, with D unclear. Trimming pared 0 bases from V and 14 bases from J, leaving 16 bases between. The CDR3 contains 13 residues. Per the germline V gene, CDR1 is LNHDA and CDR2 is SQIVND (reference sequence). The CDR3: CASSIDRRSAIFF. Written as DNA, the CDR3 is TGTGCCAGTAGTATAGATCGCAGGTCTGCGATATTCTTT.

J is TRBJ2-2 and V is TRBV9; 7 positions match TRBD2. The CDR3 is 16 residues long. Looked up from germline, CDR1 is SGDLS and CDR2 is YYNGEE. J lost 3 bases, V lost 0 bases, and 5 bases had no gene match. The CDR3 is CASSVGGGFDTGELFF. The CDR3, as DNA: TGTGCCAGCAGCGTAGGGGGAGGGTTCGACACCGGGGAGCTGTTTTTT. Variable domain in full (rest from reference TRBV9 and TRBJ2-2): DSGVTQTPKHLITATGQRVTLRCSPRSGDLSVYWYQQSLDQGLQFLIQYYNGEERAKGNILERFSAQQFPDLHSELNLSSLELGDSALYFCASSVGGGFDTGELFFGEGSRLTVL.